This T cell receptor beta chain was documented in a study of blood T cells in healthy people across ages. Sample-barcoded 5' priming and a J-beta primer mix drove a second PCR of roughly 7 to 11 cycles. TCRdb itself ran the 5' RACE reads through MiXCR, one entry per CDR3 protein. The repertoire holds around 1.5 million distinct CDR3 sequences, with around 35% as singletons. V was shortened by 1 base and J by 5 bases, with 20 bases between the two germline ends. This CDR3 region has 17 residues. The germline V gene has CDR1 SNHLY and CDR2 FYNNEI. V is TRBV2 and J is TRBJ2-5; D may be TRBD2 (7 bases). Sequenced sample: blood. The clonotype was recovered from a woman aged 25 to 39 in good health. The chain's CDR3 is CASSEGTGRVGSETQYF. The CDR3 DNA reads as TGTGCCAGCAGTGAAGGCACAGGGAGGGTTGGAAGTGAGACCCAGTACTTC.